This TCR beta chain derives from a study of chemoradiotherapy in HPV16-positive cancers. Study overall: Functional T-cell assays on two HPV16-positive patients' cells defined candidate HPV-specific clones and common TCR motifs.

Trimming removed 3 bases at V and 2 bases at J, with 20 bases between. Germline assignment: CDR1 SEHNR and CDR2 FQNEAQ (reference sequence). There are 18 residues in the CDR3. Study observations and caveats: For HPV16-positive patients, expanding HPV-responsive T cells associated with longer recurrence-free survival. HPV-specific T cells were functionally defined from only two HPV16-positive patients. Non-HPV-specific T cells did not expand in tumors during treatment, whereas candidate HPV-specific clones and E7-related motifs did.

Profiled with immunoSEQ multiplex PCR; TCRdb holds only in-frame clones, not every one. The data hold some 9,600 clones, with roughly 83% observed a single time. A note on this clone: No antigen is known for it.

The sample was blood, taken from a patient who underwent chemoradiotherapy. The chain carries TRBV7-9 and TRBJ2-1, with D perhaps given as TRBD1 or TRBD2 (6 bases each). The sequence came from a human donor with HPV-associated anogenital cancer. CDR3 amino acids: CASSLGPVGGTTYNEQFF. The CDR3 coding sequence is TGTGCCAGCAGCTTGGGTCCGGTGGGGGGCACCACCTACAATGAGCAGTTCTTC.